This TCR beta chain comes out of a study of cytomegalovirus exposure and HLA in healthy donors. This PCR relied on a set of 60 Vbeta primers and 13 Jbeta primers. Sequencing used immunoSEQ multiplex PCR; TCRdb keeps in-frame clones, though not all of them. Here the sample spans around 70,000 clones, over 50% being singletons. The V gene end was trimmed by 1 base and the J gene end by 1 base; junction bases not matched to a gene: 9. CDR1 is MGHRA, CDR2 YSYEKL, per germline. CDR3 length: 18 residues. Every donor was a healthy person donating bone marrow. Specimen: PBMCs. The receptor's source is a man aged 30 to 45 in good health and CMV-seronegative. This chain uses TRBV4-1 with TRBJ2-1; 8 positions agree with TRBD2. For the CDR3, the DNA is TGCGCCAGCAGCCAAGTGTTAAGCGGGGGCTCATCCTACAATGAGCAGTTCTTC. It codes for CASSQVLSGGSSYNEQFF.